The source of this T cell receptor (beta chain) is a study of naive and memory T cell subsets. A UMI-containing oligonucleotide was joined by 3' ligation to the TCR cDNA template. Whole blood, roughly 2.4 ml, came from adult healthy volunteers. Unsorted total RNA, roughly 1 to 1,100 ng, was DNase treated before reverse transcription. Ligated cDNA underwent four rounds of PCR with nested alpha and beta constant region primers and SP2. Alpha and beta constant region primers primed reverse transcription for blood and skin samples. TCRdb re-called the 5' RACE reads with MiXCR, one entry per CDR3 protein. In the table there are 55,000 to 65,000 distinct CDR3 sequences, under 10% of which are singletons. Germline values: CDR1 DFQATT, CDR2 SNEGSKA (reference sequence). V was trimmed by 3 bases and J by 7 bases, leaving 22 bases between them. This CDR3 has 16 amino acids. This clonotype was observed a few times.

V is TRBV20-1 and J is TRBJ2-1; possibly TRBD2 for D (6 bases). The receptor was isolated from a female donor in good health. CDR3: CSASPLGLPATNEQFF. The CDR3 nucleotides are TGCAGTGCTAGTCCCTTGGGACTCCCCGCGACGAATGAGCAGTTCTTC.